The 24 T cell receptor beta chains in this list originate from one sample, sequenced in a study of OX40 agonist ivuxolimab in advanced cancers. Only in-frame clones appear in the TCRdb table, and some are missing; sequencing was by immunoSEQ multiplex PCR. The sample records over 60,000 clones, 85% being singletons. The input for sequencing was CD4+ or CD8+ T cells sorted from blood, taken in a trial of the OX40 agonist ivuxolimab. The receptors here all came from an adult with an advanced solid tumor such as melanoma, head and neck, liver or kidney cancer.

V and J are TRBV5-1 and TRBJ2-1; the match to TRBD1 covers 10 bases. Germline loops: CDR1 SGHRS, CDR2 YFSETQ. Trimming cost V 2 bases and J 8 bases; bases outside gene matches: 13. This CDR3 has 17 amino acids. CDR3 DNA: TGCGCCAGCAGCTTCGGGCCCGGACAGGGGGTCTGGGATGAGCAGTTCTTC. It yields the protein CASSFGPGQGVWDEQFF.

This chain links TRBV19 with TRBJ1-5, with 11 bases lining up with TRBD1. Looked up from germline, CDR1 is LNHDA and CDR2 is SQIVND (reference sequence). The CDR3 has 15 amino acids. V lost 4 bases to trimming and J lost 7 bases; unmatched junction nucleotides: 6. CDR3 sequence reads: CASSRGQGDVQPQHF. Written as DNA, the CDR3 is TGTGCCAGTAGTAGGGGACAGGGGGATGTCCAGCCCCAGCATTTT.

This chain connects TRBV28 to TRBJ1-4; unclear D gene. Germline CDR1 MDHEN, CDR2 SYDVKM. The length of the CDR3 is 14 residues. V gave up 5 bases and J gave up 5 bases, with 12 bases separating them. The CDR3 loop reads CASSLPGRNEKLFF. In DNA, the CDR3 is TGTGCCAGCAGTCTTCCAGGACGGAATGAAAAACTGTTTTTT.

A single count supports this clone. The chain combines TRBV28 with TRBJ2-1; D is undetermined. From germline, CDR1 is MDHEN and CDR2 SYDVKM. V gave up 6 bases and J gave up 6 bases, with 6 bases separating them. The CDR3 covers 11 residues. Written as DNA, the CDR3 is TGTGCCAGCAGCCCGGCCAATGAGCAGTTCTTC. Its protein product is CASSPANEQFF. Together with reference TRBV28 and TRBJ2-1, the CDR3 gives the full variable domain: DVKVTQSSRYLVKRTGEKVFLECVQDMDHENMFWYRQDPGLGLRLIYFSYDVKMKEKGDIPEGYSVSREKKERFSLILESASTNQTSMYLCASSPANEQFFGPGTRLTVL.

The chain carries TRBV10-3 and TRBJ2-7, with 10 bases lining up with TRBD2. The ends lost 2 bases at V and 0 bases at J; junction bases unmatched: 1. CDR1 and CDR2 from the germline V gene are ENHRY and SYGVKD. This CDR3 has 15 residues. CDR3 nucleotide sequence: TGTGCCATCAGTGAGGGACTAGCGGACTCCTACGAGCAGTACTTC. Translation gives CAISEGLADSYEQYF.

The chain joins TRBV19 to TRBJ1-1, with D unresolved. V was clipped by 7 bases and J by 5 bases, with 8 bases between them. The germline gives CDR1 LNHDA, CDR2 SQIVND (reference sequence). The CDR3 extends over 11 amino acids. CDR3 bases: TGTGCCAGTAATAGAGGGACTGAAGCTTTCTTT. Amino acids: CASNRGTEAFF.

V is TRBV5-4 and J is TRBJ1-5; D not resolved. This CDR3 has 14 amino acids. Trimming left V 3 bases short and J 0 bases short, with 7 bases between. CDR1 and CDR2 from the germline V gene are SGHNT and YYREEE (reference sequence). The CDR3 DNA reads as TGTGCCAGCAGCTCTTCAGATAGCAATCAGCCCCAGCATTTT. This gives the protein CASSSSDSNQPQHF.

V gene TRBV5-1 combines with J gene TRBJ2-3, with 14 bases that match TRBD2. Germline CDR1 SGHRS, CDR2 YFSETQ. CDR3 length: 16 residues. The junction had 6 bases not matched to a gene; V was cut back by 4 bases and J by 5 bases. The CDR3, as DNA: TGCGCCAGCAGCCCCCCGGGACTAGCGGGAGTAGATACGCAGTATTTT. Translation gives CASSPPGLAGVDTQYF.

This chain uses TRBV5-1 with TRBJ2-7, with D perhaps matching TRBD2 (5 bases). Germline-derived CDR1 and CDR2 are SGHRS and YFSETQ. The CDR3 consists of 14 residues. V lost 0 bases, J lost 2 bases, and 9 bases lay in between. The CDR3 region has the DNA TGCGCCAGCAGCTTGGCCGGGGAAACCTACGAGCAGTACTTC. Its translation: CASSLAGETYEQYF.

This clone was recorded a few times. The rearrangement uses TRBV20-1 and TRBJ2-7; 11 bases are shared with TRBD2. Trimming at V came to 4 bases and at J to 11 bases, leaving 4 bases not matched to a gene. The germline gives CDR1 DFQATT, CDR2 SNEGSKA (reference sequence). The CDR3 is 11 residues long. Here the CDR3 DNA reads TGCAGTGCTACGACTAGCGGGAAAGAGTACTTC. As protein: CSATTSGKEYF.

The chain employs TRBV6-1 and TRBJ2-2, with D unresolved. Germline-derived CDR1 and CDR2 are MNHNS and SASEGT. CDR3 length: 14 residues. V dropped 4 bases and J dropped 6 bases, with 12 bases sitting between them. As DNA, the CDR3 is TGTGCCAGCAGTGTCGCTAGAAGGGCCGGGGAGCTGTTTTTT. Amino acid sequence: CASSVARRAGELFF.

The chain couples TRBV7-7 to TRBJ2-5, with no clear D. Trimming took 3 bases from V and 1 from J, leaving 6 bases between them. This CDR3 comprises 13 residues. Germline V gives CDR1 SSHAT, CDR2 FNYEAQ (reference sequence). CDR3: CASSFGLQETQYF. Here the CDR3 DNA reads TGTGCCAGCAGCTTCGGTCTCCAAGAGACCCAGTACTTC.

The V and J genes are TRBV5-1 and TRBJ2-1; D unclear. The germline V and J ends were trimmed by 0 bases and 12 bases, with 10 bases remaining between them. CDR1 is SGHRS, CDR2 YFSETQ, per germline. The CDR3 covers 12 residues. This CDR3 reads CASSLEGKRQFF. The CDR3 bases are TGCGCCAGCAGCTTGGAAGGGAAAAGGCAGTTCTTC.

The CDR3 loop is CASSPGPQPGNTIYF. In DNA, the CDR3 is TGTGCCAGCAGCCCAGGGCCCCAGCCTGGAAACACCATATATTTT. The rearrangement links TRBV7-2 to TRBJ1-3; the D gene is possibly TRBD1 (5 bases). Germline V lookup: CDR1 SGHTA, CDR2 FQGNSA. The CDR3 has 15 amino acids. V was clipped by 5 bases and J by 2 bases, with 13 bases between them.

V usage is TRBV16 and J usage is TRBJ1-4, with TRBD1 identical over 7 bases. The V segment lost 2 bases and the J segment 2 bases; nucleotides outside the gene matches: 8. Germline V gene lookup returns CDR1 KGHSY and CDR2 FQNENV. The CDR3 consists of 17 residues. CDR3 protein: CASSQDRVWWTNEKLFF. In DNA, the CDR3 is TGTGCCAGCAGCCAAGACAGGGTGTGGTGGACTAATGAAAAACTGTTTTTT.

The V and J genes are TRBV6-5 and TRBJ2-3; no clear D. Between the trimmed V and J ends, which lost 10 bases and 1 base, there was a span of 12 bases. The CDR3 covers 13 residues. Germline CDR1 is MNHEY and CDR2 is SVGAGI. This CDR3 is CATQLPGTDTQYF. CDR3 bases: TGTGCCACTCAGTTACCTGGCACAGATACGCAGTATTTT.

The chain combines TRBV4-1 with TRBJ1-5; 7 bases agree with TRBD1. V was pared by 2 bases and J by 1 base, with 8 bases of the junction left unmatched. CDR1 MGHRA and CDR2 YSYEKL come from the germline V gene. The CDR3 runs to 17 residues. CDR3 bases: TGCGCCAGCAGCCAACTTTTAGGGACAGACAGCAATCAGCCCCAGCATTTT. It yields the protein CASSQLLGTDSNQPQHF.

The V gene is TRBV27, the J gene TRBJ2-7, with D perhaps TRBD1 or TRBD2 (5 bases each). Trimming took 4 bases from V and 1 from J, leaving 11 bases between them. Germline V CDR1 and CDR2: MNHEY, SMNVEV (reference sequence). The CDR3 covers 14 residues. As DNA, the CDR3 is TGTGCCAGCAGTTGGCGAGGGACGTCCTACGAGCAGTACTTC. Amino acid sequence: CASSWRGTSYEQYF.

The chain carries TRBV6-6 and TRBJ1-3; no clear D gene. The germline CDR1 and CDR2 sequences are MNHNY and SVGAGI (reference sequence). This CDR3 region has 15 residues. Trimming took off 6 bases at V and 4 bases at J, with 16 bases between the two ends. The CDR3 protein is CASRPPGPGGNTIYF. The CDR3 nucleotides read TGTGCCAGCAGGCCACCGGGTCCAGGAGGAAACACCATATATTTT.

The V call is TRBV2, the J call TRBJ2-2; possibly TRBD1 for D (6 bases). With 8 bases removed from V and 0 bases from J, the gap between germline ends came to 7 bases. From germline, CDR1 is SNHLY and CDR2 FYNNEI. The CDR3 has 13 amino acids. In DNA, the CDR3 is TGTGCCAGCGGGACATCGAACACCGGGGAGCTGTTTTTT. Translating gives CASGTSNTGELFF.

The chain has TRBV19 and TRBJ2-5; a weak D match, TRBD2 (5 bases). Trimming removed 7 bases at V and 3 bases at J, with 18 bases between. The CDR3 is 15 residues long. Germline assignment: CDR1 LNHDA and CDR2 SQIVND (reference sequence). CDR3 in DNA: TGTGCCAGTATTGGGAGCGGCACACGAAAAGAGACCCAGTACTTC. This encodes CASIGSGTRKETQYF.

The chain carries TRBV28 and TRBJ2-4, with D possibly matching TRBD1 (6 bases). Looked up from germline, CDR1 is MDHEN and CDR2 is SYDVKM. The CDR3 is made up of 14 amino acids. V dropped 7 bases and J dropped 8 bases, with 18 bases sitting between them. In DNA, the CDR3 is TGTGCCAGCACCTCCGGACAGTGGAACGACATTCAGTACTTC. Its protein product is CASTSGQWNDIQYF.

J is TRBJ1-5 and V is TRBV28; 8 bases align to TRBD1. From germline, CDR1 is MDHEN and CDR2 SYDVKM. Losses at the gene ends were 11 bases for V and 7 bases for J; bases not matched to a gene: 10. The CDR3 runs 13 residues. The CDR3 nucleotides read TGTGCCGCTGTAGGACAGGGACGACAGCCCCAGCATTTT. It is translated as CAAVGQGRQPQHF.

The V gene is TRBV28, the J gene TRBJ2-7, with D perhaps given as TRBD1 or TRBD2 (7 bases each). The V gene lost 5 bases and the J gene lost 5 bases, with 22 bases spanning the gap. The CDR3 is 16 amino acids. Germline V gives CDR1 MDHEN, CDR2 SYDVKM. This CDR3 reads CASSPNRGGTKDEQYF. CDR3 nucleotides: TGTGCCAGCAGTCCGAACAGGGGAGGGACTAAGGACGAGCAGTACTTC.